These 10 T cell receptor beta chains share one sample of origin, sequenced in a study of blood T cell repertoires in COVID-19. Clones were read by immunoSEQ multiplex PCR, and TCRdb kept only the in-frame ones, dropping some. The repertoire consists of 200,000 to 300,000 clones, with around 80% occurring once and the leading ten covering 4.2%. Material: peripheral blood. The receptor source for this set is a man aged 55-75 years with acute or convalescent COVID-19.

The chain joins TRBV9 to TRBJ2-7, with TRBD2 identical over 7 bases. V trimming: 4 bases; J trimming: 3 bases; junction bases outside the gene matches: 10. This CDR3 is built from 15 residues. Per germline, CDR1 SGDLS and CDR2 YYNGEE. Here the CDR3 reads CASSPSAGLRYEQYF. In DNA form, the CDR3 reads TGTGCCAGCAGCCCCTCCGCGGGACTACGCTACGAGCAGTACTTC.

The chain recombines TRBV9 with TRBJ2-2; 13 bases are shared with TRBD2. The CDR3 totals 16 residues. V dropped 4 bases and J dropped 7; count of bases not matched to a gene: 7. Germline CDR1 is SGDLS and CDR2 is YYNGEE. The CDR3: CASSPGGLAGNGELFF. CDR3 coding DNA: TGTGCCAGCAGCCCGGGGGGACTAGCGGGAAACGGGGAGCTGTTTTTT.

This CDR3 is CASEPQMSDQISGDTQYF. CDR3 in DNA: TGTGCCAGCGAACCCCAAATGAGTGACCAAATTAGCGGAGATACGCAGTATTTT. The V gene is TRBV7-9, the J gene TRBJ2-3, with D maybe TRBD2 (6 bases). Germline CDR1 and CDR2: SEHNR and FQNEAQ (reference sequence). The CDR3 extends over 18 amino acids. Trimming stripped 8 bases from V and 5 bases from J, with 29 bases between.

The V gene is TRBV10-3, the J gene TRBJ1-5, with D tentatively TRBD1 (6 bases). The CDR3 consists of 17 residues. V was clipped by 0 bases and J by 3 bases, with 15 bases between them. Germline CDR1 is ENHRY and CDR2 is SYGVKD. CDR3 region: CAISESGGRLDNQPQHF. Here the CDR3 DNA reads TGTGCCATCAGTGAGTCGGGGGGGCGCTTGGACAATCAGCCCCAGCATTTT.

This clone was found many times. The chain employs TRBV10-1 and TRBJ2-3; TRBD2 matches 8 bases. In germline, CDR1 is WNHNN, CDR2 SYGVQD (reference sequence). The V and J ends lost 3 bases and 1 base, in that order; junction bases with no gene match: 12. The CDR3 has 18 residues. The CDR3 DNA follows: TGCGCCAGCAGTGACCCCGGGGGGCGGGAGGATCGCACAGATACGCAGTATTTT. Its translation: CASSDPGGREDRTDTQYF.

This chain joins TRBV20-1 and TRBJ2-4; 8 bases map to TRBD2. Trimming removed 6 bases from V and 13 bases from J; junction bases left unmatched: 8. The CDR3 covers 11 residues. CDR1 DFQATT and CDR2 SNEGSKA come from the germline V gene (reference sequence). CDR3 sequence reads: CSALGTGGQYF. For the CDR3, the DNA is TGCAGTGCCCTGGGGACGGGGGGGCAGTACTTC.

The rearrangement joins TRBV5-8 to TRBJ2-7, with D hard to call. CDR3 size: 17 residues. The V gene lost 0 bases and the J gene lost 2 bases, with 18 bases spanning the gap. The germline CDR1 and CDR2 sequences are SGHTS and YDEGEE. CDR3 amino acids: CASSLDYLRRWAYEQYF. CDR3 sequence (DNA): TGTGCCAGCAGCTTGGACTACCTGAGACGATGGGCCTACGAGCAGTACTTC.

The V gene is TRBV2, the J gene TRBJ2-1; no firm D call. Trimming took off 7 bases at V and 7 bases at J, with 11 bases between the two ends. Germline CDR1 and CDR2: SNHLY and FYNNEI. This CDR3 contains 12 residues. In DNA, the CDR3 is TGTGCCAGCACGTTGGTTCGGAATGAGCAGTTCTTC. Protein product: CASTLVRNEQFF.

This chain links TRBV3-1 (or the pseudogene TRBV3-2) with TRBJ2-2, with 8 bases matching TRBD2. CDR1 LGHDT and CDR2 YNNKEL come from the germline V gene (reference sequence). The V and J ends lost 4 bases and 2 bases, in that order; junction bases with no gene match: 9. This CDR3 is built from 17 residues. The CDR3 nucleotides are TGTGCCAGCAGCCCTCCCGGGCTAGCGGGCAACACCGGGGAGCTGTTTTTT. This codes for CASSPPGLAGNTGELFF.

This chain uses TRBV7-9 with TRBJ1-2; a weak D match, TRBD1 (6 bases). Germline lookup yields CDR1 SEHNR and CDR2 FQNEAQ (reference sequence). The germline V and J ends were trimmed by 1 base and 5 bases, with 8 bases remaining between them. The length of the CDR3 is 13 residues. The CDR3 nucleotides are TGTGCCAGCAGCTTAGTAGGGGGATATGGCTACACCTTC. This codes for CASSLVGGYGYTF.